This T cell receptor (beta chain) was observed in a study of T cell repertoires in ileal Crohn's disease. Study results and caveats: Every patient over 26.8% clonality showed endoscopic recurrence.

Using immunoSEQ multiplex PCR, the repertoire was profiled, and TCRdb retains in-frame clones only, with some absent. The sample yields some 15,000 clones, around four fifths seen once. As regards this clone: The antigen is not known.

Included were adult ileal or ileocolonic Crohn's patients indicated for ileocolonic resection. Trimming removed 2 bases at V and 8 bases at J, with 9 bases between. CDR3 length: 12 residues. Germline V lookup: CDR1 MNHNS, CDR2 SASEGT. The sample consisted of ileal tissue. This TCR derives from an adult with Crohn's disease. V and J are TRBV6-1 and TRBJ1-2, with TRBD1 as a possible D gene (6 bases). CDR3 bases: TGTGCCAGCAGTGAAAGGACAGCCGGCTACACCTTC. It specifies CASSERTAGYTF.